The 9 T cell receptor beta chains in this list originate from one sample, sequenced in a study of T cell clonality in common variable immunodeficiency. The table came from immunoSEQ multiplex PCR; TCRdb's copy has only in-frame clones and leaves some out. The table records roughly 79,000 clones without singletons, the ten largest covering 0.75% to 1%. Sequencing was performed on peripheral blood mononuclear cells. All receptors come from a person aged 18 to 70 in good health.

Many counts were recorded for this clone. The CDR3 end is not reached by the read, which stops 3 residues before it; the germline J gene fills it in. The J gene is TRBJ2-2, the V gene TRBV20-1; TRBD2 matches 8 bases. The CDR3 is made up of 16 amino acids. Germline CDR1 and CDR2: DFQATT and SNEGSKA (reference sequence). Losses at the gene ends were 0 bases for V and 5 bases for J; bases not matched to a gene: 8. Partial CDR3 DNA: TGCAGTGCTAGAGATCGGGGGGGAGGTAGAACCGGGGAG. Protein: CSARDRGGGRTGE. The whole CDR3 protein reads CSARDRGGGRTGELFF.

This clone was counted ten times or more. Sequencing ends 3 residues short of the CDR3 end; the germline J gene provides the rest. The rearrangement joins TRBV7-3 to TRBJ2-1; 7 bases are a match to TRBD2. The CDR3 runs 15 residues. The ends lost 3 bases at V and 3 bases at J; junction bases unmatched: 5. Germline V gene lookup returns CDR1 SGHTA and CDR2 FQGTGA. CDR3 region: CASSLSGASYNEQFF. The sequenced CDR3 bases are TGTGCCAGCAGCTTGAGCGGGGCGAGCTACAATGAG.

This clone was detected ten times or more. The read ends 3 residues before the CDR3 terminus; that terminus is restored from the germline J gene. This chain uses TRBV14 with TRBJ2-5; D may be TRBD1 (6 bases). With 6 bases removed from V and 5 bases from J, the gap between germline ends came to 19 bases. The CDR3 totals 15 residues. CDR1 is SGHDN, CDR2 FVKESK, per germline. The CDR3 is CASRRGQGLFETQYF. The CDR3 DNA, read in part, is TGTGCCAGCAGACGCGGGCAGGGGCTCTTTGAGACC.

This clone was seen repeatedly, ten times or more. The sample holds other DNA sequences that translate to the same CDR3. CDR3 DNA, as far as it was read: TGTGCCAGCTCACCAGGACTAGCGGGAGCTTACGAG. Residues: CASSPGLAGAYE. The whole CDR3 is CASSPGLAGAYEQYF. V gene TRBV18 combines with J gene TRBJ2-7, with TRBD2 matching 13 bases. The read stops 3 residues short of the end of the CDR3; the missing end is completed from the germline J gene. After removal of 2 bases from V and 4 bases from J, the junction contained 2 bases not matched to a gene. This CDR3 region has 15 residues. Looked up from germline, CDR1 is KGHSH and CDR2 is LQKENI.

This clone was counted ten times or more. CDR3 bases read: TGCAGCGTTGAATCGGGGGGCCAGTGGCAGCCC. This translates into CSVESGGQWQP. The whole CDR3 reads CSVESGGQWQPQHF. The V and J genes are TRBV29-1 and TRBJ1-5, with D maybe TRBD1 (6 bases). The read stops 3 residues short of the end of the CDR3; the missing end is completed from the germline J gene. This CDR3 is built from 14 residues. In germline, CDR1 is SQVTM, CDR2 ANQGSEA. V lost 2 bases and J 7 bases, leaving 15 bases between the germline ends.

This clone showed up many times. With the read ending 3 residues before the CDR3 end, the germline J gene is used to fill in that end. The chain carries TRBV19 and TRBJ2-1, with a weak D call TRBD2 (6 bases). The CDR3 length is 14 residues. Looked up from germline, CDR1 is LNHDA and CDR2 is SQIVND (reference sequence). The V end lost 7 bases, the J end lost 4 bases, and 14 bases lay between the germline ends. Incomplete CDR3 DNA: TGTGCCAGTATATCGGGTAGCGGATACAATGAG. Encoded protein: CASISGSGYNE. In full, the CDR3 is CASISGSGYNEQFF. The whole variable domain, filled in from reference TRBV19 and TRBJ2-1, reads DGGITQSPKYLFRKEGQNVTLSCEQNLNHDAMYWYRQDPGQGLRLIYYSQIVNDFQKGDIAEGYSVSREKKESFPLTVTSAQKNPTAFYLCASISGSGYNEQFFGPGTRLTVL.

This clone appeared many times. Sequencing ends 3 residues short of the CDR3 end; the germline J gene provides the rest. The chain joins TRBV19 to TRBJ1-2; 8 bases agree with TRBD1. V lost 11 bases to trimming and J lost 2 bases; unmatched junction nucleotides: 7. CDR3 length equals 13 residues. Germline V CDR1 and CDR2: LNHDA, SQIVND (reference sequence). The DNA read from the CDR3 is TGTGCCTCGGCGAGGGACAGGAACTATGGC. This gives the protein CASARDRNYG. The full CDR3 protein reads CASARDRNYGYTF.

In its sample, this clone was seen many times. The read terminates 3 residues before the CDR3 end, so the remaining end is supplied by the germline J gene. The rearrangement joins TRBV11-2 to TRBJ2-5; no reliable D call. This CDR3 region has 12 residues. CDR1 SGHAT and CDR2 FQNNGV come from the germline V gene. With 4 bases removed from V and 4 bases from J, the gap between germline ends came to 7 bases. Incomplete CDR3 DNA: TGTGCCAGCAGCTCCCAGAGAGAGACC. This codes for CASSSQRET. The full CDR3 protein reads CASSSQRETQYF.

Many counts were recorded for this clone. The read terminates 3 residues ahead of where the CDR3 ends, so the germline J gene completes it. This chain links TRBV2 with TRBJ1-1; TRBD1 matches 7 bases. This CDR3 has 14 residues. Germline V gene lookup returns CDR1 SNHLY and CDR2 FYNNEI. V was pared by 2 bases and J by 7 bases, with 7 bases of the junction left unmatched. CDR3 loop: CASSERGGTVEAFF. CDR3 bases read: TGTGCCAGCAGTGAACGGGGCGGGACAGTTGAA.